This is a list of T cell receptor beta chains from one sample in a study of blood T cells in healthy people across ages. TCRdb analysed the 5' RACE reads with MiXCR anew, one entry per CDR3 protein. The sample has about 1,400,000 distinct CDR3 sequences, around two fifths seen once; the top ten hold roughly 7.7%. Material: blood. These receptors originate from a woman between 18 and 29 years old in good health. Both conserved end residues are part of each CDR3. The D gene is left open where the match is weak. Clone size appears in some rows only: once, few, many, or a class for an expanded clone.

cdr3_aa cdr3_nt d_call j_call clone_size v_call
CASRTGLAGHTGELFF TGTGCCAGCAGGACTGGACTAGCGGGCCACACCGGGGAGCTGTTTTTT TRBD2 TRBJ2-2 once TRBV12-3/TRBV12-4
CASSQREERSYNEQFF TGCGCCAGCAGCCAAAGGGAGGAGCGGTCCTACAATGAGCAGTTCTTC - TRBJ2-1 many TRBV4-1
CASSQEGTQETQYF TGTGCCAGCAGCCAAGAGGGGACTCAAGAGACCCAGTACTTC - TRBJ2-5 - TRBV3-1
CASSPGGGVGTDTQYF TGCGCCAGCAGCCCAGGGGGAGGGGTAGGCACAGATACGCAGTATTTT - TRBJ2-3 - TRBV4-1
CATSRAGQGNIQYF TGTGCCACCAGCAGAGCCGGACAGGGAAACATTCAGTACTTC TRBD1 TRBJ2-4 few TRBV15
CASSLIRGLVDEQFF TGCGCCAGCAGCTTGATTCGGGGGCTTGTCGATGAGCAGTTCTTC - TRBJ2-1 - TRBV5-1
CASSFRNTLYEQYF TGTGCCAGCAGTTTTCGGAACACCCTCTACGAGCAGTACTTC - TRBJ2-7 - TRBV27
CASSLTWGQTTDTQYF TGTGCCAGCAGCTTGACATGGGGACAGACCACAGATACGCAGTATTTT TRBD1 TRBJ2-3 once TRBV11-3
CASSYSIIDTSAFF TGTGCCAGCAGTTACTCGATCATTGATACGTCAGCTTTCTTT - TRBJ1-1 - TRBV6-2/TRBV6-3
CASSLGTAFEAFF TGTGCCAGCAGTTTAGGGACAGCATTTGAAGCTTTCTTT TRBD1 TRBJ1-1 few TRBV27
CAISLQGADYNEQFF TGTGCCATCAGTTTACAGGGGGCTGACTACAATGAGCAGTTCTTC TRBD1 TRBJ2-1 few TRBV10-3
CASSLQGTPVGNTIYF TGTGCCAGCAGCTTACAAGGGACCCCGGTAGGAAACACCATATATTTT - TRBJ1-3 once TRBV7-9
CSAEGQGASYTF TGCAGTGCCGAGGGACAGGGGGCGAGCTACACCTTC TRBD1 TRBJ1-2 - TRBV20-1
CSASDGLYEQYF TGCAGTGCGTCGGACGGCCTCTACGAGCAGTACTTC - TRBJ2-7 few TRBV20-1
CASSYSGWTEAFF TGTGCCAGCAGTTACTCCGGGTGGACTGAAGCTTTCTTT - TRBJ1-1 - TRBV6-5
CASSSSGTWNTETPSDTQYF TGTGCCAGCAGTTCCTCCGGGACATGGAACACCGAGACACCTTCGGATACGCAGTATTTT - TRBJ2-3 few TRBV12-3/TRBV12-4
CASSRTGAGVMGLNEQFF TGTGCCAGCAGTAGAACTGGGGCGGGAGTGATGGGGCTCAATGAGCAGTTCTTC TRBD2 TRBJ2-1 - TRBV28
CASSFPGGSRVDTQYF TGTGCCAGCAGTTTCCCTGGGGGGAGCAGGGTAGATACGCAGTATTTT - TRBJ2-3 few TRBV12-3/TRBV12-4
CATSGQGGDPSTDTQYF TGTGCCACCAGTGGACAGGGAGGGGATCCTAGCACAGATACGCAGTATTTT - TRBJ2-3 - TRBV24-1
CASSQDSPGQMWTEAFF TGTGCCAGCAGCCAAGATTCGCCAGGGCAGATGTGGACTGAAGCTTTCTTT - TRBJ1-1 few TRBV4-2
CASLTSGDTNEQYF TGTGCCAGCCTAACCTCCGGGGACACAAACGAGCAGTACTTC - TRBJ2-7 few TRBV6-6
CASSEPGQGASEQYF TGTGCCAGCAGTGAACCGGGACAGGGGGCGTCCGAGCAGTACTTC TRBD1 TRBJ2-7 few TRBV12-3/TRBV12-4
CASRPGAGANEKLFF TGTGCCAGCAGGCCCGGGGCGGGGGCTAATGAAAAACTGTTTTTT - TRBJ1-4 - TRBV28
CASRGTGGKEKLFF TGTGCCAGCCGGGGGACAGGGGGGAAAGAAAAACTGTTTTTT TRBD1 TRBJ1-4 - TRBV2
CSARDIGVPEAFF TGCAGTGCTAGAGATATCGGTGTCCCCGAAGCTTTCTTT - TRBJ1-1 - TRBV20-1
CASSHSPSGEPYNEQFF TGCGCCAGCAGCCACTCACCTAGCGGGGAACCCTACAATGAGCAGTTCTTC TRBD2 TRBJ2-1 few TRBV5-1
CASSGGTSDSYEQYF TGCGCCAGCAGCGGCGGGACTAGCGACTCCTACGAGCAGTACTTC TRBD2 TRBJ2-7 few TRBV5-1
CASSTSHIQDYGYTF TGTGCCAGCAGCACCTCACATATCCAGGACTATGGCTACACCTTC - TRBJ1-2 - TRBV7-2